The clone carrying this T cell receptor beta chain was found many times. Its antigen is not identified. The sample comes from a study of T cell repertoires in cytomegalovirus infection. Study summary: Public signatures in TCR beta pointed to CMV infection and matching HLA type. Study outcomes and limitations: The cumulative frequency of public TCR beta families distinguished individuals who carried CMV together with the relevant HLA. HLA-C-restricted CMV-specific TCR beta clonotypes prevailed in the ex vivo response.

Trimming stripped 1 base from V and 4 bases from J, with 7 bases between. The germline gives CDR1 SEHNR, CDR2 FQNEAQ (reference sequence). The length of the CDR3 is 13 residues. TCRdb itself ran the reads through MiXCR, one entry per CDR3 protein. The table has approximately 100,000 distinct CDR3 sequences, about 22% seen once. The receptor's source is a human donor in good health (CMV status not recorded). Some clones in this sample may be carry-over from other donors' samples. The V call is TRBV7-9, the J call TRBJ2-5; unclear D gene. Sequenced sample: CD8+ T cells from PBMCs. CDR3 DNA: TGTGCCAGCAGCTTAGAGGCCCGAGAGACCCAGTACTTC. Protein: CASSLEARETQYF.